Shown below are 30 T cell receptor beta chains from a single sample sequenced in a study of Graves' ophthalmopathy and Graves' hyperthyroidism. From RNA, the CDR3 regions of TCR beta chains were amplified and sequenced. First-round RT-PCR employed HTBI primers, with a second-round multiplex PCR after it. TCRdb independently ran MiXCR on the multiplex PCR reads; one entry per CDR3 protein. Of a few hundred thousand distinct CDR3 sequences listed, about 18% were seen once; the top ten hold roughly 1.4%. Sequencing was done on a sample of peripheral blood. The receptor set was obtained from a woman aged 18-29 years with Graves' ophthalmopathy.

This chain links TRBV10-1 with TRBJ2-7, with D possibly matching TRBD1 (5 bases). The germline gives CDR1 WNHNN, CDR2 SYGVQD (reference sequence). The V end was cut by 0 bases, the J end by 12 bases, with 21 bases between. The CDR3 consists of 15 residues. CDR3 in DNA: TGCGCCAGCAGTGAGTCGAGTTCAGGGAAAAGTTCGTGGTACTTC. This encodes CASSESSSGKSSWYF.

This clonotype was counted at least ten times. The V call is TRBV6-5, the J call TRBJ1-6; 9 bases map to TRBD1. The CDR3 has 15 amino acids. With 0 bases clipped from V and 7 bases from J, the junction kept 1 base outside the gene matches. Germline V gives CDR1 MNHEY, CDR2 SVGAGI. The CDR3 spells CASSYSGQGNSPLHF. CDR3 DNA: TGTGCCAGCAGTTACTCAGGACAGGGGAATTCACCCCTCCACTTT.

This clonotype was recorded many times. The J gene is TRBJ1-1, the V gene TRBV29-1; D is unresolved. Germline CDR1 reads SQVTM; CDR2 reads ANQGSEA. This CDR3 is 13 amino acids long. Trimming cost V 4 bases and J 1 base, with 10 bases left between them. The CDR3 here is CSVVKVGNTEAFF. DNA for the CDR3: TGCAGCGTTGTAAAGGTTGGGAACACTGAAGCTTTCTTT.

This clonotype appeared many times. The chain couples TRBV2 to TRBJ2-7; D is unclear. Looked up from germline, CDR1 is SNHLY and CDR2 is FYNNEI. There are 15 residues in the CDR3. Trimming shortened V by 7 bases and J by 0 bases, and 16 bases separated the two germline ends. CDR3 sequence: CASIIDPWSSYEQYF. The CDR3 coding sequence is TGTGCCAGCATTATAGACCCTTGGAGCTCCTACGAGCAGTACTTC.

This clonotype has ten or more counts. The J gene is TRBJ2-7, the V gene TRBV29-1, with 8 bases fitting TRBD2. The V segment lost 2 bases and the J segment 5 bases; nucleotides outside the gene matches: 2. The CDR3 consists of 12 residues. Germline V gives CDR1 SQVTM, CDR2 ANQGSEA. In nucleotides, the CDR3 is TGCAGCGTTGAATTTAGCGGGAACGAGCAGTACTTC. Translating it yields CSVEFSGNEQYF.

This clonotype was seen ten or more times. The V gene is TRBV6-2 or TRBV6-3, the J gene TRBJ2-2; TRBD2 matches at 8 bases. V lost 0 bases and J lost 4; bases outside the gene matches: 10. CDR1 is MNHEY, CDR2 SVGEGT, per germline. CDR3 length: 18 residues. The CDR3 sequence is CASSYSFLQREFTGELFF. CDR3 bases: TGTGCCAGCAGTTACTCGTTTCTTCAGCGGGAGTTCACCGGGGAGCTGTTTTTT.

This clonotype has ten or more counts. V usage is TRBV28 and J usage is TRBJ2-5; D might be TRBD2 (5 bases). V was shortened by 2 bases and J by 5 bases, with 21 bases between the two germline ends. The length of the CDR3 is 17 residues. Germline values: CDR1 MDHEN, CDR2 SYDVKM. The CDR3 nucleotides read TGTGCCAGCAGTTTACAGGCCGGGATCCTCGGTCGGGAGACCCAGTACTTC. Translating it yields CASSLQAGILGRETQYF.

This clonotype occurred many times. CDR3 sequence reads: CASSPRTTSHEQYF. As DNA, the CDR3 is TGTGCCAGCAGCCCCCGGACAACTTCCCACGAGCAGTACTTC. The V and J genes are TRBV11-3 and TRBJ2-7; D possibly corresponds to TRBD1 (5 bases). CDR1 and CDR2 from the germline V gene are SGHNT and YENEEA. This CDR3 comprises 14 residues. V dropped 5 bases and J dropped 5 bases, with 16 bases sitting between them.

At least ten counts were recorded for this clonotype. The CDR3 sequence is CASSRDINYGYTF. The CDR3 DNA is TGTGCCAGCAGCAGGGACATTAACTATGGCTACACCTTC. This sequence joins TRBV14 and TRBJ1-2; tentatively, D is TRBD1 (6 bases). Germline values: CDR1 SGHDN, CDR2 FVKESK. This CDR3 has 13 residues. V was cut by 5 bases and J by 1 base, with 8 bases left in between.

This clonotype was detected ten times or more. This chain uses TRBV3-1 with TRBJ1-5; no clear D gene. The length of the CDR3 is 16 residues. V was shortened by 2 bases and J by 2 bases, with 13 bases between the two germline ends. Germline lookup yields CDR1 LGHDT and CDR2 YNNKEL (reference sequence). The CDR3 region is CASSQHPSGGNQPQHF. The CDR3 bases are TGTGCCAGCAGCCAACACCCCTCGGGTGGCAATCAGCCCCAGCATTTT.

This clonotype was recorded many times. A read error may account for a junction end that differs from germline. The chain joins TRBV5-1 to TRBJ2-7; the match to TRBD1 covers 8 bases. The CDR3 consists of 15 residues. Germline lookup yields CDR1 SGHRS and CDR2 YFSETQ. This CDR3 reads CASSLGTGSSYEQYF. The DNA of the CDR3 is TGTGCCAGCAGCTTAGGGACAGGCTCGAGCTACGAGCAGTACTTC.

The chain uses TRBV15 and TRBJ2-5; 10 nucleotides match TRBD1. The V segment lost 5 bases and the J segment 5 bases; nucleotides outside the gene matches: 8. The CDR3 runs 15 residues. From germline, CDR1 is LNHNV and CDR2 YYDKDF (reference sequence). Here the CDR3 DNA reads TGTGCCACCAGCTCACAGACAGGGGGCTTTGAGACCCAGTACTTC. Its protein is CATSSQTGGFETQYF. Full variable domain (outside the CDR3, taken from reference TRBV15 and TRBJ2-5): DAMVIQNPRYQVTQFGKPVTLSCSQTLNHNVMYWYQQKSSQAPKLLFHYYDKDFNNEADTPDNFQSRRPNTSFCFLDIRSPGLGDTAMYLCATSSQTGGFETQYFGPGTRLLVL.

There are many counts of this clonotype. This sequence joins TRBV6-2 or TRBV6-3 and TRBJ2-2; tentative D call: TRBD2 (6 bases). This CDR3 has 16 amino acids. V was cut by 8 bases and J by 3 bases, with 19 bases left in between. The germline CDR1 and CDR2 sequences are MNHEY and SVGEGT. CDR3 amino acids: CASRPLNGTHTGELFF. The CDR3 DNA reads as TGTGCCAGCCGCCCCTTAAACGGGACTCACACCGGGGAGCTGTTTTTT.

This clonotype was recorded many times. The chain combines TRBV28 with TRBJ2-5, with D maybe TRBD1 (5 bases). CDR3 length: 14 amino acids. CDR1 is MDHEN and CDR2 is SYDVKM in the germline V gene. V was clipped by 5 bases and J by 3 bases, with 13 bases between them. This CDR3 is CASSRDRAEETQYF. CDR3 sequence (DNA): TGTGCCAGCAGTCGCGACAGAGCCGAAGAGACCCAGTACTTC.

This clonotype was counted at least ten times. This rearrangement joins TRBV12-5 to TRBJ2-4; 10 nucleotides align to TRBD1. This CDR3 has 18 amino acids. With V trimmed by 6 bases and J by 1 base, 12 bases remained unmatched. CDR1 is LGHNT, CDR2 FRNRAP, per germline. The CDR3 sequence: CASGSPGTGDGAKNIQYF. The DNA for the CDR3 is TGTGCTAGTGGAAGTCCCGGGACAGGGGACGGGGCCAAAAACATTCAGTACTTC.

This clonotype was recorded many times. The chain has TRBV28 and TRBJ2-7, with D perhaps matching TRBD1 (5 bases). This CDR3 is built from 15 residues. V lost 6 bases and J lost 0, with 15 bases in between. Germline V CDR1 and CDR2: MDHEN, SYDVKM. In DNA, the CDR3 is TGTGCCAGCAGCCCCGGCAGGGTGGGCTCCTACGAGCAGTACTTC. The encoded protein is CASSPGRVGSYEQYF.

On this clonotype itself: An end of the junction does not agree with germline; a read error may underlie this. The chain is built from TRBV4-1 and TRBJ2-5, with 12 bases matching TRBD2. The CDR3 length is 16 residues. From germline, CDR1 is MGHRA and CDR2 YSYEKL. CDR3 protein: CASSPGLAGNKEAQYF. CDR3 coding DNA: TGCGCCAGCAGTCCCGGACTAGCGGGAAATAAAGAGGCCCAGTACTTC.

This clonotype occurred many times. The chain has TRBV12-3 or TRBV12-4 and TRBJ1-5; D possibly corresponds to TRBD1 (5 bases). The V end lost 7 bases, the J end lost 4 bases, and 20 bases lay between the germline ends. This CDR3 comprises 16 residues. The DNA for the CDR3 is TGTGCCAGCATCAAAAAGTCTGGGGGTTCTAATCAGCCCCAGCATTTT. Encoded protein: CASIKKSGGSNQPQHF.

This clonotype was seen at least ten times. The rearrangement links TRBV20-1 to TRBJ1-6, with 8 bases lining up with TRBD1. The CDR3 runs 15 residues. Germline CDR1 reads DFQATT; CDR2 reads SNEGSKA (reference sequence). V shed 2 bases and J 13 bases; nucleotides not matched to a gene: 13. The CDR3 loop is CSARLGQGMFGPLHF. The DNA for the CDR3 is TGCAGTGCTAGACTTGGACAGGGCATGTTTGGGCCCCTCCACTTT.

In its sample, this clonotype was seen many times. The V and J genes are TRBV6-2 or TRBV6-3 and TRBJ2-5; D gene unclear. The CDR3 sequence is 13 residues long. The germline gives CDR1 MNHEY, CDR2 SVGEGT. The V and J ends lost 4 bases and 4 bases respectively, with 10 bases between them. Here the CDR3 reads CASSSRIGETQYF. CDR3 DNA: TGTGCCAGCAGTTCCAGAATCGGAGAGACCCAGTACTTC.

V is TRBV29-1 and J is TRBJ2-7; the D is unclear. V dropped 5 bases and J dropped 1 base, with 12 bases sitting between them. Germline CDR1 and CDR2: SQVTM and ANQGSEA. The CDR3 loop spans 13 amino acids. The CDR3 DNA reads TGCAGCGTTTGGGCAGATTTTTCCTACGAGCAGTACTTC. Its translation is CSVWADFSYEQYF.

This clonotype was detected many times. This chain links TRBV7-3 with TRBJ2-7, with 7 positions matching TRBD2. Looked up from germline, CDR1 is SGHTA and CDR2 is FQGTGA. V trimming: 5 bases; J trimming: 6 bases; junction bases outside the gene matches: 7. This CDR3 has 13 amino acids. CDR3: CASSPHGGGEQYF. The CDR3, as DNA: TGTGCCAGCAGCCCTCATGGCGGGGGCGAGCAGTACTTC.

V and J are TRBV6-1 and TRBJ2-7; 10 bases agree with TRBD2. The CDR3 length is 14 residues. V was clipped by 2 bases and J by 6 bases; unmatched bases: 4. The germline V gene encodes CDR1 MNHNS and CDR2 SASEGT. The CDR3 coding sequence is TGTGCCAGCAGTGAACTAGCGGGAGAGTTCGAGCAGTACTTC. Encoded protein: CASSELAGEFEQYF.

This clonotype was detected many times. The CDR3 nucleotides read TGTGCCAGCCGACAGGTCCGGGAGCAGTACTTC. Protein sequence: CASRQVREQYF. V usage is TRBV2 and J usage is TRBJ2-7; D might be TRBD1 (6 bases). The V end lost 8 bases, the J end lost 7 bases, and 12 bases lay between the germline ends. Germline V gene data show CDR1 as SNHLY and CDR2 as FYNNEI. CDR3 length: 11 amino acids.

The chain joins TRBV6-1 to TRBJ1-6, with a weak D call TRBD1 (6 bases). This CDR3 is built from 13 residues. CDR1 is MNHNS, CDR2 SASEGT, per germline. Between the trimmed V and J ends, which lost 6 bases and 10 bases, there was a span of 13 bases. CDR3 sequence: CASSQNGGSPLHF. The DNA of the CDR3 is TGTGCCAGCAGCCAAAACGGGGGCTCACCCCTCCACTTT.

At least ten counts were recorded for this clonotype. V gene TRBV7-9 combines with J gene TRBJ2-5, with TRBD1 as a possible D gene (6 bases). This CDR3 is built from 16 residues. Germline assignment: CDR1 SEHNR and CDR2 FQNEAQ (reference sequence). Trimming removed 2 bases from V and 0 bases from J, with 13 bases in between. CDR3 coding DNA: TGTGCCAGCAGCTTAACGTGGACAGCTAACCAAGAGACCCAGTACTTC. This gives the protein CASSLTWTANQETQYF.

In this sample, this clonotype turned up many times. In DNA, the CDR3 is TGTGCCAGCAGCTTACCCCGACAGAAGCAAGAGACCCAGTACTTC. Translated, it gives CASSLPRQKQETQYF. The rearrangement links TRBV7-8 to TRBJ2-5, with D perhaps TRBD1 (5 bases). Trimming shortened V by 2 bases and J by 2 bases, and 12 bases separated the two germline ends. Germline V gene lookup returns CDR1 SGHVS and CDR2 FQNEAQ. This CDR3 region has 15 residues.

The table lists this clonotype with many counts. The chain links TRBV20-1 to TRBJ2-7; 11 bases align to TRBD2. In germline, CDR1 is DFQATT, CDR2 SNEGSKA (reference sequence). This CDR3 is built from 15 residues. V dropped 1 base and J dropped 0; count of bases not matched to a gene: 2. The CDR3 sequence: CSARVLAGVSYEQYF. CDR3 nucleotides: TGCAGTGCTAGAGTACTAGCGGGAGTCTCCTACGAGCAGTACTTC.

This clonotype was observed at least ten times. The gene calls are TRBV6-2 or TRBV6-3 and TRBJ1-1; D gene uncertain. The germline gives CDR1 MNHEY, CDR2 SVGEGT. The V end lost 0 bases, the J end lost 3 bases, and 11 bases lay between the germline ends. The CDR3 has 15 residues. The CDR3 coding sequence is TGTGCCAGCAGTTACTCACGGGCCCATCACACTGAAGCTTTCTTT. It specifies CASSYSRAHHTEAFF.

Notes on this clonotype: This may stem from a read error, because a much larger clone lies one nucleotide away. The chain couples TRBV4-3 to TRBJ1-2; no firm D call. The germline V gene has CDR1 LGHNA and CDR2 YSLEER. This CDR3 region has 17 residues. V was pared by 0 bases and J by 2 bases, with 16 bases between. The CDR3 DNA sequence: TGCGCCAGCAGCCAAGATCTTATGGGCAGAATAAACTATGGCTACACCTTC. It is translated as CASSQDLMGRINYGYTF.